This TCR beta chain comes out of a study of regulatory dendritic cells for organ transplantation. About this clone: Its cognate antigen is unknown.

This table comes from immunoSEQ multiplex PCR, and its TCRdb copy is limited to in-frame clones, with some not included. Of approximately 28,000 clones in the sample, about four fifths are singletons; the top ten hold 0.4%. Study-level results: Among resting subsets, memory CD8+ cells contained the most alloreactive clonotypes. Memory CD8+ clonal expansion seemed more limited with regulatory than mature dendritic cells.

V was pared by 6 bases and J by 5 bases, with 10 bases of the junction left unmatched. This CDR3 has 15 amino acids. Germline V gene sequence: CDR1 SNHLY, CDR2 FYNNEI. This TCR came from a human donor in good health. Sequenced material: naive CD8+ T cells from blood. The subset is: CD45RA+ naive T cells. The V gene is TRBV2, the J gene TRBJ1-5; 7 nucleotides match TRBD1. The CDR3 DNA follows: TGTGCCAGCAGGACCCTGGACAGGACTGATCAGCCCCAGCATTTT. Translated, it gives CASRTLDRTDQPQHF.